This T cell receptor (beta chain) was identified during a study of vaccination effects on CD4 cells after COVID-19. About the study: Two-dose BNT162b2 or mRNA-1273 vaccination was given to participants. Findings and caveats of the study: Small numbers of convalescent patients limited the study. It also lacked early post-infection timepoints. Long after vaccination, the clones induced by infection and by vaccine shrank markedly in size.

Comments on this clone: Its antigen is as yet unknown.

Germline V CDR1 and CDR2: SGHTA, FQGNSA. The V and J ends lost 5 bases and 7 bases respectively, with 12 bases between them. The CDR3 is 14 residues long. With the ViraFEST assay, the study expanded antigen-specific CD4+ T cells using viral peptide pools, then sequenced them. After roughly 11 days in culture, the CD4+ T cells were isolated. Nobody among the vaccine recipients had prior SARS-CoV-2 infection (nucleocapsid antibodies were negative). Approximately 2.1 million PBMC were placed in each well, which was supplemented with approximately 9.2 IU/ml IL-2 and 7.5 to 10 ug/ml peptides. Here immunoSEQ multiplex PCR was the method, and the copy in TCRdb shows in-frame clones only, minus some. The sample has about 63,000 clones; roughly 80% are singletons.

This receptor was identified in a human donor who received a COVID-19 vaccine. The sequences come from CD4+ T cells from PBMCs cultured with HCoV-OC43 spike peptides, collected before COVID-19 vaccination. Documented subset: HCoV-OC43 spike overlapping peptide pool stimulation. This sequence joins TRBV7-2 and TRBJ1-6; D remains unclear. CDR3 DNA: TGTGCCAGCAGCACAGTAATGGGGAATTCACCCCTCCACTTT. Amino acid sequence: CASSTVMGNSPLHF.